The 3 T cell receptor delta chains listed next were all sequenced from one sample in a study of gamma-delta chains in newborns, infants, children. TCRdb ran CATT on the reads. The repertoire includes thousands of delta-chain clones, 0.35% to 0.45% of them detected once, and 12% to 15% sits in the top ten. Material: blood. All receptors derive from a child who was a newborn, infant or young child, either healthy, febrile or measles-vaccinated (not recorded which).

This clone has more than one count but fewer than ten. The translation of this DNA and the TCRdb protein of a much larger clone differ at residue 14, probably owing to a read error; the protein shown here is translated from the DNA. The chain couples TRDV2 to TRDJ1, with TRDD3 matching over 12 bases. This CDR3 comprises 16 residues. Looked up from germline, CDR1 is GEAIGNYY and CDR2 is EKD. CDR3 bases: TGTGCCTGTGACACCCGTACTGGGGGATACACCGATAAACCCATCTTT. It specifies CACDTRTGGYTDKPIF.

As to this clone: A much larger clonotype is one base distant, so this may be a read error. The rearrangement links TRDV2 to TRDJ3, with TRDD3 matching over 7 bases. This CDR3 comprises 21 residues. From germline, CDR1 is GEAIGNYY and CDR2 EKD. The CDR3: CACDTWDTNSGGTWDARQMFF. CDR3 DNA sequence: TGTGCCTGTGACACCTGGGATACTAATTCCGGAGGCACCTGGGACGCCCGACAGATGTTTTTC.

This clone was seen only a few times. A far larger clone is one base from this, pointing to a likely read error. At the DNA level, this CDR3 is encoded by other sequences in the same sample as well. The V gene is TRAV29/DV5, the J gene TRDJ2; 13 bases map to TRDD3. The CDR3 loop spans 15 amino acids. Germline CDR1 reads NSMFDY; CDR2 reads ISSIKDK. V shed 5 bases and J 2 bases; nucleotides not matched to a gene: 3. The CDR3 DNA reads as TGTGCAGCTACTGGGGGATACGCCTTGACAGCACAACTCTTCTTT. It translates to CAATGGYALTAQLFF. The entire variable domain, with the rest obtained from reference TRAV29/DV5 and TRDJ2, is as follows: DQQVKQNSPSLSVQEGRISILNCDYTNSMFDYFLWYKKYPAEGPTFLISISSIKDKNEDGRFTVFLNKSAKHLSLHIVPSQPGDSAVYFCAATGGYALTAQLFFGKGTQLIVEP.